This TCR beta chain was documented in a study of the immune and genomic landscape of osteosarcoma. Study findings and constraints: External normal skin and healthy peripheral blood data provided clonality references.

CDR3 length equals 15 residues. The germline gives CDR1 SGHRS, CDR2 YFSETQ. V gave up 4 bases and J gave up 7 bases; unmatched junction bases: 12. The assay was immunoSEQ multiplex PCR, and TCRdb's table has in-frame clones only and misses some. The sample carries roughly 3,000 clones, roughly 75% recorded once. In the case of this clone: The antigen remains undetermined.

The chain couples TRBV5-1 to TRBJ2-5; TRBD1 aligns across 8 bases. Sequenced: metastatic tumor tissue from the lung. This clonotype originated in a woman aged 18-35 years with osteosarcoma. Written as DNA, the CDR3 is TGCGCCAGCAGCAAGGGGGACAGGCTTAGTCGGACCCAGTACTTC. This sequence encodes CASSKGDRLSRTQYF.